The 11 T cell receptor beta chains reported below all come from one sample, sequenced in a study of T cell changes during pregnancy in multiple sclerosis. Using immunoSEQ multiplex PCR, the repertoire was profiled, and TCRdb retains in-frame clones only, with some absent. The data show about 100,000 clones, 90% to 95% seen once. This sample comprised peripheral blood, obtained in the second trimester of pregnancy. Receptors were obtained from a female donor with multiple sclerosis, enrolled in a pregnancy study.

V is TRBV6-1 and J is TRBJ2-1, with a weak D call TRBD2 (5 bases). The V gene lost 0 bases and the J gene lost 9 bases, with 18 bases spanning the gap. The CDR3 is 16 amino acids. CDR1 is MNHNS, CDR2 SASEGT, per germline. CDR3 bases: TGTGCCAGCAGTGAAGCAGGGTTCCCGGTTCGGGGTGAGCAGTTCTTC. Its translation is CASSEAGFPVRGEQFF.

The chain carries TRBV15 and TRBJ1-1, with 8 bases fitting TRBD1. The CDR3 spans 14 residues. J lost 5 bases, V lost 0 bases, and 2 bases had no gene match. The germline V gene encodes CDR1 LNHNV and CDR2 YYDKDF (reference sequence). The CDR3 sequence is CATSRDQGATEAFF. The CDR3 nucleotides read TGTGCCACCAGCAGAGATCAGGGGGCTACTGAAGCTTTCTTT.

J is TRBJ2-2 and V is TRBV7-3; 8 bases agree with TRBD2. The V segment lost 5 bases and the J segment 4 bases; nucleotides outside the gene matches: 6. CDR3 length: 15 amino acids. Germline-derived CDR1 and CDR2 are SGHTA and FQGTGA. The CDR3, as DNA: TGTGCCAGCAGCCCTCAAGCGGGGGCCACCGGGGAGCTGTTTTTT. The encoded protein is CASSPQAGATGELFF.

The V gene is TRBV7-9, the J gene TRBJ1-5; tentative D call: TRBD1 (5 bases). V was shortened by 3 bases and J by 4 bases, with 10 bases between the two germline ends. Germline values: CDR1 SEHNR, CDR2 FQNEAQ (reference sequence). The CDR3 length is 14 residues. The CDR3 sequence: CASSFDRENQPQHF. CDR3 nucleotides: TGTGCCAGCAGCTTCGACAGAGAGAATCAGCCCCAGCATTTT.

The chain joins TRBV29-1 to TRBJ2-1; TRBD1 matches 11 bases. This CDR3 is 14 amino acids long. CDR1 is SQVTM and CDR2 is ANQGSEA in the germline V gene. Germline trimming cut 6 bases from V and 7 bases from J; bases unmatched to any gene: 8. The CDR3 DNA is TGCAGCGTAGATCCGGGACAGGGGGTTAATGAGCAGTTCTTC. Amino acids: CSVDPGQGVNEQFF.

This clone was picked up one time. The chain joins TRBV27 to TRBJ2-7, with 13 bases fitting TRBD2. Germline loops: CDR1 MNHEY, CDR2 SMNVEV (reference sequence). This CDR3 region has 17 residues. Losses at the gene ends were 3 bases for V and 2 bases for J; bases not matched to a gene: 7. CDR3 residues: CASSLTSGRPRPYEQYF. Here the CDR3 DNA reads TGTGCCAGCAGTTTGACTAGCGGGAGGCCCCGTCCCTACGAGCAGTACTTC.

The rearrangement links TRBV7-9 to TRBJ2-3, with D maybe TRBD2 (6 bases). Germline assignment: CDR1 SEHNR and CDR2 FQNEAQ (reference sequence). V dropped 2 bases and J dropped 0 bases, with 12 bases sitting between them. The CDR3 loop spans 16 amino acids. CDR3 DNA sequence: TGTGCCAGCAGCTTAAGGCGGGGACTTAGCACAGATACGCAGTATTTT. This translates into CASSLRRGLSTDTQYF. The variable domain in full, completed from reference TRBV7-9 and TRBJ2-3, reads DTGVSQNPRHKITKRGQNVTFRCDPISEHNRLYWYRQTLGQGPEFLTYFQNEAQLEKSRLLSDRFSAERPKGSFSTLEIQRTEQGDSAMYLCASSLRRGLSTDTQYFGPGTRLTVL.

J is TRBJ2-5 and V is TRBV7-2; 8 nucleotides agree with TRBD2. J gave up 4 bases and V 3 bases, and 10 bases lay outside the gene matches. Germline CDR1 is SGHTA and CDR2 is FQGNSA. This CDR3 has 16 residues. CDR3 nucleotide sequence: TGTGCCAGCAGCTTTAGGTCGGGGGGGCCAGGAGAGACCCAGTACTTC. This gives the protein CASSFRSGGPGETQYF.

CDR3 bases: TGTGCCAGCAGTCGACAGGGGTGGAACACTGAAGCTTTCTTT. Translated, it gives CASSRQGWNTEAFF. The chain employs TRBV28 and TRBJ1-1, with TRBD1 matching 8 bases. The V gene end was trimmed by 5 bases and the J gene end by 1 base; junction bases not matched to a gene: 3. Looked up from germline, CDR1 is MDHEN and CDR2 is SYDVKM. The CDR3 has 14 residues.

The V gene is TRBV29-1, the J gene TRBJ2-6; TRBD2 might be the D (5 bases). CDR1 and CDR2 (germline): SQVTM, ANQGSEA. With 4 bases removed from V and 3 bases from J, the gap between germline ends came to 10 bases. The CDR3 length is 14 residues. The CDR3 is CSVVGADGANVLTF. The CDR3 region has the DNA TGCAGCGTTGTTGGAGCGGATGGGGCCAACGTCCTGACTTTC.

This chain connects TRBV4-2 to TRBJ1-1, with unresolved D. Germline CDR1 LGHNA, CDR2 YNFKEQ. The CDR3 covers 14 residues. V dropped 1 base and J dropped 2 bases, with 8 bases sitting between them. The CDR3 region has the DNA TGTGCCAGCAGCCAAGGCGGTTACAACACTGAAGCTTTCTTT. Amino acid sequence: CASSQGGYNTEAFF.